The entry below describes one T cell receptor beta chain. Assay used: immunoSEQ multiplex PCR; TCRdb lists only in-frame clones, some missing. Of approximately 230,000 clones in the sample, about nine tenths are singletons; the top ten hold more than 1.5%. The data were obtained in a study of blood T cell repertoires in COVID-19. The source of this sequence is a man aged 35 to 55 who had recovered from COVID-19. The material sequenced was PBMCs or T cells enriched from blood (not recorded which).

CDR3 amino acids: CASSIGHRDRVGTQYF. The CDR3 DNA sequence: TGTGCCAGTAGTATTGGACACCGCGACAGAGTAGGTACGCAGTATTTT. This chain connects TRBV19 to TRBJ2-3; D is perhaps TRBD1 (5 bases). Trimming cost V 3 bases and J 8 bases, with 21 bases left between them. The CDR3 is made up of 16 amino acids. Germline assignment: CDR1 LNHDA and CDR2 SQIVND (reference sequence). Full variable domain (rest looked up from reference TRBV19 and TRBJ2-3): DGGITQSPKYLFRKEGQNVTLSCEQNLNHDAMYWYRQDPGQGLRLIYYSQIVNDFQKGDIAEGYSVSREKKESFPLTVTSAQKNPTAFYLCASSIGHRDRVGTQYFGPGTRLTVL.